This T cell receptor (beta chain) was sequenced during a study of shared clonotypes between healthy human individuals. The study's findings and limits: Tissue TCR repertoires likely differ from these blood-only repertoires. Among donors, the sharing of clonotypes was expected to be influenced by sequencing depth.

The authors' processing: Because ImmunoSEQ provided only junction sequences with no quality scores, the filtering differed. Profiled with immunoSEQ multiplex PCR; TCRdb holds only in-frame clones, not every one. D and trimming come from the DNA, and the V and J calls and clone size come from that table. The table shows approximately 480,000 clones, with over 60% occurring only once. V dropped 1 base and J dropped 6 bases, with 9 bases sitting between them. Germline CDR1 and CDR2: SGHTA and FQGNSA. CDR3 length equals 14 residues. A word on this clone: Its specificity is unknown.

Nashville, Tennessee was home to all donors, who were Caucasian adults. This rearrangement joins TRBV7-2 to TRBJ2-2; D not resolved. This TCR was recovered from a woman in her thirties or forties in good health. Some clones in this sample may be carry-over from other donors' samples. Sequenced material: PBMCs. Here the CDR3 DNA reads TGTGCCAGCAGCTTAGTTCGAGCGTCCGGGGAGCTGTTTTTT. Its protein is CASSLVRASGELFF.